Following are 26 T cell receptor beta chains from one sample sequenced in a study of blood T cell repertoires in COVID-19. The table came from immunoSEQ multiplex PCR; TCRdb's copy has only in-frame clones and leaves some out. The sample has 280,000 or so clones, approximately 83% seen once. Sequencing was done on a sample of PBMCs or T cells enriched from blood (not recorded which). The receptors derive from a man aged 25 to 40 who had recovered from COVID-19.

This chain connects TRBV4-1 to TRBJ1-5; 10 nucleotides align to TRBD1. The ends lost 5 bases at V and 1 base at J; junction bases unmatched: 2. Germline lookup yields CDR1 MGHRA and CDR2 YSYEKL. The CDR3 sequence is 15 residues long. The CDR3 here is CASSMGQGSNQPQHF. DNA of the CDR3: TGCGCCAGCAGCATGGGACAGGGGAGCAATCAGCCCCAGCATTTT.

V is TRBV9 and J is TRBJ2-1; possible D gene TRBD1, 6 bases. V lost 0 bases, J lost 6 bases, and 16 bases lay in between. CDR1 SGDLS and CDR2 YYNGEE come from the germline V gene. The CDR3 is made up of 16 amino acids. CDR3 loop: CASSVAGVSRGNEQFF. DNA of the CDR3: TGTGCCAGCAGCGTAGCAGGGGTTTCGAGGGGCAATGAGCAGTTCTTC.

The CDR3 nucleotides are TGTGCCAGCAGCTGGGGCCGAGGTACCGACGAGCAGTACTTC. Translated, it gives CASSWGRGTDEQYF. The chain carries TRBV5-6 and TRBJ2-7; possibly TRBD1 for D (5 bases). V was shortened by 3 bases and J by 5 bases, with 15 bases between the two germline ends. Germline assignment: CDR1 SGHDT and CDR2 YYEEEE. This CDR3 has 14 amino acids.

CDR3 residues: CASSSSSPLETQYF. The CDR3 region has the DNA TGTGCCAGCAGTTCATCGAGTCCTTTGGAGACCCAGTACTTC. This chain connects TRBV27 to TRBJ2-5; D is ambiguous. Germline V gene sequence: CDR1 MNHEY, CDR2 SMNVEV (reference sequence). Trimming stripped 4 bases from V and 5 bases from J, with 14 bases between. This CDR3 has 14 amino acids.

The genes are TRBV7-9 and TRBJ2-7; D unresolved. CDR1 SEHNR and CDR2 FQNEAQ come from the germline V gene (reference sequence). The CDR3 is made up of 13 amino acids. With 5 bases removed from V and 3 bases from J, the gap between germline ends came to 11 bases. In DNA form, the CDR3 reads TGTGCCAGCAGCCCAGGTGGCCTCTACGAGCAGTACTTC. Its translation is CASSPGGLYEQYF.

The rearrangement uses TRBV19 and TRBJ1-6, with 9 positions matching TRBD1. The CDR3 runs 18 residues. The germline CDR1 and CDR2 sequences are LNHDA and SQIVND (reference sequence). V trimming: 5 bases; J trimming: 10 bases; junction bases outside the gene matches: 18. The CDR3 is CASSPIGGQGQVKSPLHF. CDR3 DNA sequence: TGTGCCAGTAGTCCCATTGGGGGACAGGGTCAGGTGAAGTCACCCCTCCACTTT. The full variable domain, with the rest looked up from reference TRBV19 and TRBJ1-6, is DGGITQSPKYLFRKEGQNVTLSCEQNLNHDAMYWYRQDPGQGLRLIYYSQIVNDFQKGDIAEGYSVSREKKESFPLTVTSAQKNPTAFYLCASSPIGGQGQVKSPLHFGNGTRLTVT.

The chain employs TRBV5-4 and TRBJ1-2, with 9 bases aligning to TRBD1. Germline CDR1 reads SGHNT; CDR2 reads YYREEE (reference sequence). The CDR3 covers 16 residues. After removal of 1 base from V and 4 bases from J, the junction contained 8 bases not matched to a gene. The CDR3 loop is CASSLWRDRDFYGYTF. CDR3 sequence (DNA): TGTGCCAGCAGCTTGTGGCGGGACAGGGATTTCTATGGCTACACCTTC.

The chain uses TRBV29-1 and TRBJ1-2, with D possibly matching TRBD1 (5 bases). From germline, CDR1 is SQVTM and CDR2 ANQGSEA. The CDR3 has 14 amino acids. Trimming pared 4 bases from V and 5 bases from J, leaving 17 bases between. The CDR3 loop reads CSVGGIQGTYGYTF. CDR3 DNA sequence: TGCAGCGTTGGGGGTATTCAAGGGACTTATGGCTACACCTTC. The full variable domain, with the rest looked up from reference TRBV29-1 and TRBJ1-2, is SAVISQKPSRDICQRGTSLTIQCQVDSQVTMMFWYRQQPGQSLTLIATANQGSEATYESGFVIDKFPISRPNLTFSTLTVSNMSPEDSSIYLCSVGGIQGTYGYTFGSGTRLTVV.

The CDR3 DNA reads TGTGCCAGCAGCGACTATGGCTACACCTTC. It specifies CASSDYGYTF. J is TRBJ1-2 and V is TRBV6-6; D remains ambiguous. This CDR3 comprises 10 residues. Looked up from germline, CDR1 is MNHNY and CDR2 is SVGAGI (reference sequence). V lost 6 bases to trimming and J lost 3 bases, with 2 bases between them.

This clone was detected a few times. V gene TRBV11-2 combines with J gene TRBJ1-3; D uncertain. The germline CDR1 and CDR2 sequences are SGHAT and FQNNGV. CDR3 length equals 15 residues. Trimming pared 3 bases from V and 0 bases from J, leaving 9 bases between. CDR3 loop: CASSFSKVSGNTIYF. The CDR3 coding sequence is TGTGCCAGCAGCTTTTCTAAAGTCTCTGGAAACACCATATATTTT.

The chain recombines TRBV9 with TRBJ1-1; D unresolved. This CDR3 is built from 14 residues. The germline gives CDR1 SGDLS, CDR2 YYNGEE. The V end lost 1 base, the J end lost 1 base, and 8 bases lay between the germline ends. Written as DNA, the CDR3 is TGTGCCAGCAGCGTAACTGGGAGGAACACTGAAGCTTTCTTT. Translated: CASSVTGRNTEAFF.

This rearrangement joins TRBV5-1 to TRBJ1-4; 8 bases map to TRBD1. Germline V gene data show CDR1 as SGHRS and CDR2 as YFSETQ. With V trimmed by 8 bases and J by 5 bases, 8 bases remained unmatched. The CDR3 runs 14 residues. Written as DNA, the CDR3 is TGCGCCAGTCAGAAGACAGGGGTAAATGAAAAACTGTTTTTT. Protein: CASQKTGVNEKLFF.

The chain employs TRBV2 and TRBJ2-2, with no clear D. The germline V gene encodes CDR1 SNHLY and CDR2 FYNNEI. The CDR3 is made up of 14 amino acids. V shed 5 bases and J shed 2 bases, with 9 bases lying between them. CDR3 amino acids: CASSKQDNTGELFF. Here the CDR3 DNA reads TGTGCCAGCAGTAAGCAGGATAACACCGGGGAGCTGTTTTTT. Complete variable domain (other parts from reference TRBV2 and TRBJ2-2): EPEVTQTPSHQVTQMGQEVILRCVPISNHLYFYWYRQILGQKVEFLVSFYNNEISEKSEIFDDQFSVERPDGSNFTLKIRSTKLEDSAMYFCASSKQDNTGELFFGEGSRLTVL.

This clone was counted a few times. The chain has TRBV2 and TRBJ1-1, with TRBD1 matching 7 bases. The trim removed 7 bases at V and 2 bases at J, leaving 7 bases unmatched. This CDR3 is built from 14 residues. Germline CDR1 is SNHLY and CDR2 is FYNNEI. For the CDR3, the DNA is TGTGCCAGCACCCCTAACAGGGGTAACACTGAAGCTTTCTTT. Residues: CASTPNRGNTEAFF.

This sequence joins TRBV2 and TRBJ1-2; D is undetermined. This CDR3 is built from 13 residues. Looked up from germline, CDR1 is SNHLY and CDR2 is FYNNEI. Deletions cut 6 bases from V and 3 bases from J, with 11 bases between. DNA for the CDR3: TGTGCCAGCAGGGGGATACTAGACTATGGCTACACCTTC. It is translated as CASRGILDYGYTF.

This chain uses TRBV7-8 with TRBJ1-2; no clear D. Germline V gene lookup returns CDR1 SGHVS and CDR2 FQNEAQ. CDR3 size: 16 residues. V was shortened by 0 bases and J by 1 base, with 12 bases between the two germline ends. In DNA, the CDR3 is TGTGCCAGCAGCTTAGCGTCCGCGCGGATTAACTATGGCTACACCTTC. Protein: CASSLASARINYGYTF.

CDR3 in amino acids: CASSIRGQGYYGYTF. The CDR3 DNA sequence: TGTGCCAGTAGTATACGAGGACAGGGATACTATGGCTACACCTTC. This chain links TRBV19 with TRBJ1-2; 8 nucleotides line up with TRBD1. From germline, CDR1 is LNHDA and CDR2 SQIVND (reference sequence). The CDR3 has 15 amino acids. The J segment lost 3 bases and the V segment lost 2 bases, leaving 5 bases of the junction unmatched.

J is TRBJ1-5 and V is TRBV7-2; 10 bases agree with TRBD1. This CDR3 spans 16 amino acids. Looked up from germline, CDR1 is SGHTA and CDR2 is FQGNSA. The trim removed 0 bases at V and 6 bases at J, leaving 5 bases unmatched. The chain's CDR3 is CASSLARDRGSQPQHF. CDR3 nucleotide sequence: TGTGCCAGCAGCTTAGCTAGGGACAGGGGTAGTCAGCCCCAGCATTTT.

This clone has more than one count but fewer than ten. This chain links TRBV3-1 (or the pseudogene TRBV3-2) with TRBJ1-4; weak D call: TRBD1 (5 bases). V lost 1 base, J lost 0 bases, and 12 bases lay in between. Germline V gives CDR1 LGHDT, CDR2 YNNKEL (reference sequence). This CDR3 contains 17 residues. The DNA of the CDR3 is TGTGCCAGCAGCCAAGTATCGGGGGTCTCAACTAATGAAAAACTGTTTTTT. Its protein is CASSQVSGVSTNEKLFF.

The chain couples TRBV2 to TRBJ2-1; D perhaps matches TRBD2 (6 bases). The V and J ends lost 4 bases and 9 bases respectively, with 13 bases between them. The germline V gene encodes CDR1 SNHLY and CDR2 FYNNEI. This CDR3 has 13 amino acids. The CDR3 reads CASSVEGYGEQFF. The CDR3 DNA is TGTGCCAGCAGTGTGGAGGGCTATGGTGAGCAGTTCTTC.

This chain joins TRBV5-1 and TRBJ2-1; TRBD1 matches at 8 bases. Germline V CDR1 and CDR2: SGHRS, YFSETQ. CDR3 length: 15 residues. After removal of 1 base from V and 2 bases from J, the junction contained 2 bases not matched to a gene. The CDR3 DNA sequence: TGCGCCAGCAGCTTGATGGACAGGGCCTACAATGAGCAGTTCTTC. Its translation is CASSLMDRAYNEQFF.

The rearrangement uses TRBV27 and TRBJ1-5; the D is unclear. Per germline, CDR1 MNHEY and CDR2 SMNVEV (reference sequence). The CDR3 length is 15 residues. Trimming left V 2 bases short and J 2 bases short, with 10 bases between. Here the CDR3 reads CASSLEGGGNQPQHF. The DNA of the CDR3 is TGTGCCAGCAGTTTAGAGGGCGGGGGCAATCAGCCCCAGCATTTT.

The chain is built from TRBV30 and TRBJ1-5; 7 nucleotides align to TRBD1. The V gene's germline CDR1 is GTSNPN and CDR2 SVGIG (reference sequence). The J segment lost 7 bases and the V segment lost 3 bases, leaving 9 bases of the junction unmatched. The CDR3 length is 14 residues. DNA of the CDR3: TGTGCCTGGAGCGACCTAGGGGGCAGGCAGCCCCAGCATTTT. Amino acid sequence: CAWSDLGGRQPQHF.

The rearrangement links TRBV5-6 to TRBJ2-7, with 7 nucleotides matching TRBD1. Germline loops: CDR1 SGHDT, CDR2 YYEEEE. CDR3 length equals 13 residues. V lost 4 bases and J lost 6; bases outside the gene matches: 7. The CDR3 sequence is CASSRDRWGEQYF. The CDR3 DNA reads TGTGCCAGCAGCAGGGACAGATGGGGCGAGCAGTACTTC.

The chain uses TRBV27 and TRBJ1-2; D is ambiguous. The CDR3 covers 15 residues. Germline V lookup: CDR1 MNHEY, CDR2 SMNVEV (reference sequence). Trimming took 5 bases from V and 7 from J, leaving 20 bases between them. As DNA, the CDR3 is TGTGCCAGCAGTCCCGCCCCGGGGATAATAGGTGGCTACACCTTC. It yields the protein CASSPAPGIIGGYTF.

This chain links TRBV5-1 with TRBJ2-3; D possibly corresponds to TRBD1 (5 bases). This CDR3 is built from 13 residues. Trimming removed 2 bases from V and 5 bases from J, with 9 bases in between. Germline V lookup: CDR1 SGHRS, CDR2 YFSETQ. The CDR3 is CASSFSGIDTQYF. CDR3 bases: TGCGCCAGCAGCTTCTCAGGGATAGATACGCAGTATTTT.